The clone carrying this T cell receptor beta chain was counted once. What it binds is unknown. These data originate in a study of cytomegalovirus exposure and HLA in healthy donors. Study-wide points: Being productive about 90% or about 30% of the time was typical of most TCR beta V segments in an earlier analysis.

PCR used 60 Vbeta primers and 13 Jbeta primers. Clones were sequenced by immunoSEQ multiplex PCR, and TCRdb holds only the in-frame ones, with some missing. Among some 180,000 clones, about 80% were seen once, and the ten largest hold 1.5% to 2%. Losses at the gene ends were 5 bases for V and 1 base for J; bases not matched to a gene: 12. CDR3 length: 17 residues. Germline CDR1 SEHNR, CDR2 FQNEAQ (reference sequence). The receptor was derived from a woman in her 30s in good health and CMV-seronegative. The specimen was PBMCs. This rearrangement joins TRBV7-9 to TRBJ2-7, with 9 bases that match TRBD2. CDR3 sequence (DNA): TGTGCCAGCAGCCCTGGGGGATTAGCGGGGGAGTCCTACGAGCAGTACTTC. Translated, it gives CASSPGGLAGESYEQYF.